Listed below are T cell receptor beta chains from one sample, sequenced in a study of response to subunit inactivated influenza vaccine. Via MiXCR, TCRdb re-called the RT-PCR reads, giving one row per CDR3 protein. The sample has 650,000 to 850,000 distinct CDR3 sequences; approximately 14% are singletons. The material sequenced was PBMCs from blood, taken less than 15 days before vaccination. The receptors were sampled from a man aged 45-65 years who received an inactivated influenza vaccine. Both conserved end residues are part of each CDR3. The D gene is left open where the match is weak. Some rows have no size entry. The others give once, few or many, or a class for an expanded clone.

D gene	CDR3 length	V gene	clone size	J gene	CDR3 protein	CDR3 DNA
TRBD2	13	TRBV7-9	NA	TRBJ2-7	CASSGGLAGGPYF	TGTGCCAGCAGCGGGGGACTAGCGGGGGGGCCGTACTTC
TRBD2	15	TRBV5-1	few	TRBJ2-2	CASSLREANTGELFF	TGCGCCAGCAGCTTGCGGGAGGCGAACACCGGGGAGCTGTTTTTT
NA	12	TRBV2	NA	TRBJ1-1	CASRNSGIEAFF	TGTGCCAGCAGGAACAGTGGTATTGAAGCTTTCTTT
NA	15	TRBV7-2	few	TRBJ2-7	CASSFFEGSGYEQYF	TGTGCCAGCAGCTTTTTCGAGGGATCCGGGTACGAGCAGTACTTC
NA	14	TRBV4-1	few	TRBJ1-5	CASSQAGVNQPQHF	TGCGCCAGCAGCCAAGCAGGGGTCAATCAGCCCCAGCATTTT
TRBD1	18	TRBV6-2/TRBV6-3	many	TRBJ1-1	CASSYPIGTGVMNTEAFF	TGTGCCAGCAGTTACCCCATCGGGACAGGGGTAATGAACACTGAAGCTTTCTTT
NA	13	TRBV7-2	NA	TRBJ1-5	CASSLDNDQPQHF	TGTGCCAGCAGCTTAGACAACGATCAGCCCCAGCATTTT
NA	14	TRBV2	NA	TRBJ2-3	CVYKKEAGTDTQYF	TGTGTCTATAAGAAGGAAGCTGGCACAGATACGCAGTATTTT
TRBD2	15	TRBV20-1	few	TRBJ2-1	CSARDLAGGRGEQFF	TGCAGTGCTAGAGACCTAGCGGGGGGGCGAGGTGAGCAGTTCTTC
TRBD1	14	TRBV12-3/TRBV12-4	few	TRBJ2-1	CASSTDRAFNEQFF	TGTGCCAGCAGTACGGACAGGGCCTTCAATGAGCAGTTCTTC
NA	12	TRBV28	many	TRBJ2-1	CASSSRADEQFF	TGTGCCAGCAGTTCCAGGGCCGATGAGCAGTTCTTC
TRBD1	15	TRBV6-1	few	TRBJ2-3	CASSPRTGVTDTQYF	TGTGCCAGCAGTCCGAGGACAGGGGTCACAGATACGCAGTATTTT
NA	13	TRBV30	NA	TRBJ1-2	CAWTHRDYASYTF	TGTGCCTGGACGCACAGGGATTACGCGAGCTACACCTTC
NA	14	TRBV4-3	few	TRBJ1-2	CASSRNGPLGGYTF	TGCGCCAGCAGCCGAAACGGTCCCCTTGGTGGCTACACCTTC
NA	14	TRBV20-1	NA	TRBJ2-7	CSARAVDWTYEQYF	TGCAGTGCAAGAGCCGTCGACTGGACCTACGAGCAGTACTTC
NA	14	TRBV2	NA	TRBJ2-7	CASSVGGGLNEQYF	TGTGCCAGCAGTGTAGGGGGGGGCCTTAACGAGCAGTACTTC
TRBD2	14	TRBV20-1	NA	TRBJ2-7	CSASQLGGSFGQYF	TGCAGTGCTAGCCAACTAGGCGGGAGTTTCGGGCAGTACTTC
NA	15	TRBV6-2/TRBV6-3	NA	TRBJ2-3	CASSYQGPQTDTQYF	TGTGCCAGCAGTTACCAGGGACCGCAAACAGATACGCAGTATTTT
NA	16	TRBV28	NA	TRBJ1-6	CASSFVGLGGRSPLHF	TGTGCCAGCAGTTTTGTAGGGCTCGGGGGACGTTCACCCCTCCACTTT
TRBD1	17	TRBV7-2	once	TRBJ2-5	CASSSDPPTGLEETQYF	TGTGCCAGCAGCTCCGACCCCCCGACAGGGTTGGAAGAGACCCAGTACTTC
NA	14	TRBV11-2	few	TRBJ1-1	CASSPGVRNTEAFF	TGTGCCAGCAGTCCAGGGGTACGGAACACTGAAGCTTTCTTT
NA	12	TRBV10-3	NA	TRBJ1-2	CAISSTNYGYTF	TGTGCCATCAGTTCTACTAACTATGGCTACACCTTC
NA	15	TRBV4-3	few	TRBJ1-2	CASSQERGTIYGYTF	TGCGCCAGCAGCCAAGAAAGAGGGACGATCTATGGCTACACCTTC
NA	14	TRBV7-3	few	TRBJ2-2	CASSLASLTGELFF	TGTGCCAGCAGCCTCGCGAGCCTCACCGGGGAGCTGTTTTTT
NA	13	TRBV29-1	few	TRBJ2-7	CSVGASRYDEQYF	TGCAGCGTGGGGGCCAGCAGGTACGACGAGCAGTACTTC
TRBD1	15	TRBV4-3	NA	TRBJ1-2	CASSQKQGAPYGYTF	TGCGCCAGCAGCCAAAAACAGGGGGCTCCCTATGGCTACACCTTC
NA	15	TRBV7-9	few	TRBJ2-5	CASSSGLYGMETQYF	TGTGCCAGCAGCTCGGGACTTTATGGGATGGAGACCCAGTACTTC
TRBD1	13	TRBV5-6	few	TRBJ1-1	CASSLVQGAEAFF	TGTGCCAGCAGCTTGGTTCAGGGGGCGGAGGCTTTCTTT
NA	16	TRBV28	NA	TRBJ2-4	CASSLFDRLAKNIQYF	TGTGCCAGCAGTTTATTTGACAGACTAGCCAAAAACATTCAGTACTTC
NA	16	TRBV30	NA	TRBJ1-5	CAWSVRGQGSNQPQHF	TGTGCCTGGAGTGTACGGGGGCAGGGAAGCAATCAGCCCCAGCATTTT
NA	13	TRBV6-1	NA	TRBJ2-7	CASSNPGAYEQYF	TGTGCCAGCAGTAATCCGGGAGCCTACGAGCAGTACTTC
NA	14	TRBV24-1	few	TRBJ2-5	CATSDRDAQETQYF	TGTGCCACCAGTGATCGGGATGCTCAAGAGACCCAGTACTTC
TRBD2	15	TRBV4-3	few	TRBJ2-1	CASSQDLRGGNEQFF	TGCGCCAGCAGCCAAGATCTCCGGGGGGGAAATGAGCAGTTCTTC
NA	14	TRBV4-2	few	TRBJ2-3	CASSQGVPADTQYF	TGTGCCAGCAGCCAAGGGGTGCCCGCAGATACGCAGTATTTT
NA	11	TRBV18	NA	TRBJ1-1	CASSPSSPAFF	TGTGCCAGCTCTCCCTCCTCCCCAGCTTTCTTT
TRBD1	16	TRBV11-2	few	TRBJ2-5	CASSLGMDRGQETQYF	TGTGCCAGCAGCTTAGGTATGGACAGGGGACAAGAGACCCAGTACTTC
NA	12	TRBV2	few	TRBJ2-7	CASSVFIYEQYF	TGTGCCAGCAGTGTGTTCATTTACGAGCAGTACTTC
NA	11	TRBV29-1	few	TRBJ1-1	CSVTKFPEAFF	TGCAGCGTTACGAAGTTCCCTGAAGCTTTCTTT
NA	13	TRBV12-5	few	TRBJ2-2	CASGLGVAGELFF	TGTGCTAGTGGTTTGGGAGTGGCCGGGGAGCTGTTTTTT
TRBD1	16	TRBV5-1	few	TRBJ2-3	CASSFGQGAITDTQYF	TGCGCCAGCAGCTTCGGACAGGGGGCGATCACAGATACGCAGTATTTT
TRBD2	17	TRBV4-3	many	TRBJ2-1	CASSQETSTSQYNEQFF	TGCGCCAGCAGCCAAGAAACCTCGACTAGCCAGTACAATGAGCAGTTCTTC
TRBD2	17	TRBV6-2/TRBV6-3	NA	TRBJ2-1	CASSYIAGGIALNEQFF	TGTGCCAGCAGTTATATAGCGGGGGGGATCGCTCTCAATGAGCAGTTCTTC
TRBD1	15	TRBV20-1	many	TRBJ1-1	CSATGTGFRNTEAFF	TGCAGTGCTACCGGGACAGGGTTTAGGAACACTGAAGCTTTCTTT
NA	15	TRBV4-3	NA	TRBJ1-1	CASSQQFGQNTEAFF	TGCGCCAGCAGCCAACAATTTGGACAGAACACTGAAGCTTTCTTT
NA	16	TRBV4-1	few	TRBJ1-3	CASSQESRPSGNTIYF	TGCGCCAGCAGCCAAGAGTCGAGACCCTCTGGAAACACCATATATTTT
NA	16	TRBV12-3/TRBV12-4	NA	TRBJ1-1	CASSFDIGARSTEAFF	TGTGCCAGCAGTTTTGATATCGGGGCGCGAAGCACTGAAGCTTTCTTT
TRBD1	16	TRBV6-1	many	TRBJ1-5	CASSEPTGMGNQPQHF	TGTGCCAGCAGTGAACCGACAGGGATGGGCAATCAGCCCCAGCATTTT
TRBD2	17	TRBV4-3	few	TRBJ2-2	CASSKSTQRGSTGELFF	TGCGCCAGCAGCAAATCGACCCAACGCGGGAGTACCGGGGAGCTGTTTTTT
NA	14	TRBV7-2	NA	TRBJ1-5	CASSKDLGYQPQHF	TGTGCCAGCAGCAAGGATCTGGGGTATCAGCCCCAGCATTTT
TRBD2	17	TRBV20-1	NA	TRBJ2-1	CSAPELLAGSSYNEQFF	TGCAGTGCGCCCGAACTACTAGCGGGTAGCTCCTACAATGAGCAGTTCTTC
NA	16	TRBV5-1	few	TRBJ2-7	CASSLVSGTAAYEQYF	TGCGCCAGCAGCTTGGTTTCAGGGACCGCCGCCTACGAGCAGTACTTC
TRBD1	15	TRBV18	few	TRBJ2-5	CASSPRGTAFETQYF	TGTGCCAGCTCACCACGGGGGACAGCGTTTGAGACCCAGTACTTC
TRBD2	14	TRBV20-1	NA	TRBJ2-7	CSATPKRGTYEQYF	TGCAGTGCTACTCCAAAGCGGGGCACCTACGAGCAGTACTTC
NA	14	TRBV12-3/TRBV12-4	few	TRBJ2-7	CASSFVRGDGEQYF	TGTGCCAGCAGTTTCGTCAGGGGAGACGGCGAGCAGTACTTC
NA	14	TRBV10-3	many	TRBJ2-3	CAIARGTNTDTQYF	TGTGCCATCGCCAGGGGGACTAACACAGATACGCAGTATTTT
TRBD2	15	TRBV27	NA	TRBJ2-1	CASSFSGSNRYEQFF	TGTGCCAGCAGTTTCAGCGGGAGTAACCGATATGAGCAGTTCTTC
NA	14	TRBV20-1	NA	TRBJ1-2	CSAGDGEGAYGYTF	TGCAGTGCGGGGGACGGGGAGGGAGCCTATGGCTACACCTTC
TRBD1	13	TRBV28	NA	TRBJ2-5	CASGTRGPETQYF	TGTGCCAGCGGAACCAGGGGGCCCGAGACCCAGTACTTC
TRBD2	15	TRBV5-1	NA	TRBJ2-5	CASSPREGSQETQYF	TGCGCCAGCAGCCCCAGGGAGGGGTCCCAAGAGACCCAGTACTTC
TRBD1	13	TRBV20-1	NA	TRBJ1-1	CSAPGGLNTEAFF	TGCAGTGCTCCAGGGGGACTTAACACTGAAGCTTTCTTT